The 8 T cell receptor beta chains reported below all come from one sample, sequenced in a study of CD8 T cells in Susac syndrome. After extraction with the RNeasy kit, 0.5 to 1 ug of the RNA was reverse transcribed using random hexamers. TCRdb re-called the immunoSEQ multiplex PCR reads with MiXCR, one entry per CDR3 protein. The sample carries some 120,000 distinct CDR3 sequences, roughly 94% recorded once. The sample consisted of CD4+ T cells from PBMCs. The receptor set was obtained from a human donor with multiple sclerosis.

This chain joins TRBV3-1 and TRBJ2-3; D tentatively reads TRBD1 or TRBD2 (6 bases each). The germline CDR1 and CDR2 sequences are LGHDT and YNNKEL (reference sequence). The CDR3 totals 17 residues. Trimming took 1 base from V and 0 from J, leaving 14 bases between them. The CDR3 loop is CASSQGVGGLSTDTQYF. The CDR3 nucleotides are TGTGCCAGCAGCCAAGGGGTCGGGGGCCTGAGCACAGATACGCAGTATTTT.

The rearrangement joins TRBV19 to TRBJ2-1, with D possibly matching TRBD2 (5 bases). CDR1 and CDR2 (germline): LNHDA, SQIVND (reference sequence). The V gene lost 2 bases and the J gene lost 8 bases, with 13 bases spanning the gap. The CDR3 consists of 14 residues. CDR3 nucleotide sequence: TGTGCCAGTAGTATACGAGGGCGAGGCGATGAGCAGTTCTTC. Its protein product is CASSIRGRGDEQFF. Based on the CDR3 plus reference TRBV19 and TRBJ2-1, the full variable domain is DGGITQSPKYLFRKEGQNVTLSCEQNLNHDAMYWYRQDPGQGLRLIYYSQIVNDFQKGDIAEGYSVSREKKESFPLTVTSAQKNPTAFYLCASSIRGRGDEQFFGPGTRLTVL.

The genes are TRBV4-2 and TRBJ2-7; 11 bases are shared with TRBD1. The CDR3 spans 16 residues. CDR1 is LGHNA and CDR2 is YNFKEQ in the germline V gene. V shed 0 bases and J 2 bases; nucleotides not matched to a gene: 3. The CDR3 region is CASSQEPGQGAYEQYF. The CDR3 coding sequence is TGTGCCAGCAGCCAAGAACCGGGACAGGGGGCCTACGAGCAGTACTTC.

The chain links TRBV7-2 to TRBJ1-3, with D unclear. Germline CDR1 reads SGHTA; CDR2 reads FQGNSA. The CDR3 runs 15 residues. V dropped 0 bases and J dropped 0 bases, with 6 bases sitting between them. The CDR3 DNA follows: TGTGCCAGCAGCTTAGCTTTGTCCTCTGGAAACACCATATATTTT. Its translation: CASSLALSSGNTIYF.

V is TRBV7-8 and J is TRBJ2-3; 11 nucleotides agree with TRBD2. There are 16 residues in the CDR3. Trimming removed 3 bases from V and 1 base from J; junction bases left unmatched: 3. CDR1 and CDR2 from the germline V gene are SGHVS and FQNEAQ. The CDR3 DNA is TGTGCCAGCAGCTTCCGGACTAGCGGGCGCACAGATACGCAGTATTTT. This encodes CASSFRTSGRTDTQYF.

The J gene is TRBJ1-4, the V gene TRBV2, with 9 nucleotides matching TRBD1. The CDR3 is 12 amino acids. Germline CDR1 SNHLY, CDR2 FYNNEI. The DNA of the CDR3 is TGTGCAACCGGGACAGGGCGAGAAAAACTGTTTTTT. Its protein is CATGTGREKLFF.

The chain links TRBV29-1 to TRBJ1-2, with 7 bases matching TRBD1. The CDR3 has 10 residues. Trimming removed 6 bases from V and 12 bases from J; junction bases left unmatched: 7. The germline CDR1 and CDR2 sequences are SQVTM and ANQGSEA. The CDR3 spells CSVSGQADTF. The DNA for the CDR3 is TGCAGCGTATCCGGACAGGCGGACACCTTC.

The chain couples TRBV6-1 to TRBJ2-5; a weak D match, TRBD2 (6 bases). Germline V gene data show CDR1 as MNHNS and CDR2 as SASEGT. The V and J ends lost 6 bases and 1 base respectively, with 12 bases between them. This CDR3 contains 14 residues. The CDR3 here is CASSPEGGQETQYF. For the CDR3, the DNA is TGTGCCAGCAGCCCGGAGGGCGGCCAAGAGACCCAGTACTTC.